The next 13 T cell receptor beta chains were all read from a single sample in a study of long-term antiretroviral therapy in people with HIV. Survey-level immunoSEQ v3.0 assays were run. The assay was immunoSEQ multiplex PCR, and TCRdb's table has in-frame clones only and misses some. The sample lists tens of thousands of clones, 82% seen once, with about 8% in the top ten. The material sequenced was unsorted PBMCs, taken at the start of antiretroviral therapy. Source of these receptors: a man aged 50 to 60 with HIV.

The chain links TRBV6-6 to TRBJ1-1, with TRBD1 as a possible D gene (5 bases). This CDR3 has 13 amino acids. V was shortened by 7 bases and J by 4 bases, with 13 bases between the two germline ends. Per germline, CDR1 MNHNY and CDR2 SVGAGI (reference sequence). The CDR3 DNA reads TGTGCCAGCACCACGGGGCAGGGCACTGAAGCTTTCTTT. This codes for CASTTGQGTEAFF.

The chain carries TRBV4-3 and TRBJ1-5; 7 bases fit TRBD1. Germline V gene lookup returns CDR1 LGHNA and CDR2 YSLEER. The CDR3 is 15 residues long. Unmatched junction bases numbered 3, after V lost 3 bases and J lost 1 base. DNA for the CDR3: TGCGCCAGCAGCCAGGCGACAGGGAGCAATCAGCCCCAGCATTTT. This translates into CASSQATGSNQPQHF.

The rearrangement joins TRBV7-2 to TRBJ1-1; the D gene is possibly TRBD1 (5 bases). Germline lookup yields CDR1 SGHTA and CDR2 FQGNSA. The CDR3 covers 15 residues. V was shortened by 0 bases and J by 4 bases, with 12 bases between the two germline ends. The CDR3 sequence: CASSLAGTGTTEAFF. CDR3 in DNA: TGTGCCAGCAGCTTAGCCGGGACGGGAACCACTGAAGCTTTCTTT. Full variable domain (outside the CDR3, taken from reference TRBV7-2 and TRBJ1-1): GAGVSQSPSNKVTEKGKDVELRCDPISGHTALYWYRQSLGQGLEFLIYFQGNSAPDKSGLPSDRFSAERTGGSVSTLTIQRTQQEDSAVYLCASSLAGTGTTEAFFGQGTRLTVV.

This sequence joins TRBV30 and TRBJ2-7; D unresolved. Trimming took 4 bases from V and 4 from J, leaving 8 bases between them. Germline CDR1 is GTSNPN and CDR2 is SVGIG (reference sequence). The CDR3 is 11 amino acids. In DNA, the CDR3 is TGTGCCTGGATGGGGAAATACGAGCAGTACTTC. Translation gives CAWMGKYEQYF.

The chain is built from TRBV27 and TRBJ1-1; the D gene is possibly TRBD1 (5 bases). The CDR3 consists of 11 residues. Trimming removed 8 bases from V and 1 base from J, with 5 bases in between. Germline V gene sequence: CDR1 MNHEY, CDR2 SMNVEV (reference sequence). The CDR3 is CASGGNTEAFF. DNA of the CDR3: TGTGCCAGCGGGGGGAACACTGAAGCTTTCTTT.

This chain uses TRBV7-2 with TRBJ1-2, with 9 bases aligning to TRBD1. Germline-derived CDR1 and CDR2 are SGHTA and FQGNSA. The CDR3 contains 14 residues. The trim removed 0 bases at V and 5 bases at J, leaving 1 base unmatched. The CDR3: CASSLAGTGYGYTF. In DNA form, the CDR3 reads TGTGCCAGCAGCTTAGCCGGGACAGGGTATGGCTACACCTTC. The variable domain in full, with the rest retrieved from reference TRBV7-2 and TRBJ1-2, is GAGVSQSPSNKVTEKGKDVELRCDPISGHTALYWYRQSLGQGLEFLIYFQGNSAPDKSGLPSDRFSAERTGGSVSTLTIQRTQQEDSAVYLCASSLAGTGYGYTFGSGTRLTVV.

This chain joins TRBV2 and TRBJ2-3; 10 bases fit TRBD2. Germline CDR1 SNHLY, CDR2 FYNNEI. The CDR3 spans 18 residues. V dropped 4 bases and J dropped 3; count of bases not matched to a gene: 13. The CDR3 sequence: CASSGGALSGGATDTQYF. The CDR3 DNA is TGTGCCAGCAGTGGAGGGGCATTGAGCGGGGGGGCAACAGATACGCAGTATTTT.

The V gene is TRBV6-6, the J gene TRBJ1-1; D is uncertain. Germline lookup yields CDR1 MNHNY and CDR2 SVGAGI (reference sequence). The V gene lost 2 bases and the J gene lost 5 bases, with 9 bases spanning the gap. The CDR3 spans 13 residues. The CDR3, as DNA: TGTGCCAGCAGTTACGTAGGTGGGACTGAAGCTTTCTTT. Amino acid sequence: CASSYVGGTEAFF.

V gene TRBV18 combines with J gene TRBJ1-1; D gene uncertain. V was shortened by 0 bases and J by 0 bases, with 14 bases between the two germline ends. Germline CDR1 and CDR2: KGHSH and LQKENI. The CDR3 totals 17 residues. CDR3 sequence reads: CASSPPEGGRMNTEAFF. Written as DNA, the CDR3 is TGTGCCAGCTCACCACCAGAGGGAGGGAGGATGAACACTGAAGCTTTCTTT.

The chain uses TRBV2 and TRBJ1-6; a possible D gene is TRBD1 (5 bases). CDR1 and CDR2 (germline): SNHLY, FYNNEI. CDR3 length: 15 residues. V was clipped by 1 base and J by 7 bases, with 11 bases between them. The CDR3 region is CASSEVQGSNSPLHF. The CDR3 region has the DNA TGTGCCAGCAGTGAAGTGCAGGGAAGCAATTCACCCCTCCACTTT.

The V gene is TRBV29-1, the J gene TRBJ2-5, with D perhaps matching TRBD1 or TRBD2 (5 bases each). Germline values: CDR1 SQVTM, CDR2 ANQGSEA. The CDR3 length is 13 residues. V was pared by 4 bases and J by 4 bases, with 13 bases between. The CDR3 DNA reads as TGCAGCGTTGCCGGGGCGCAAAGAGAGACCCAGTACTTC. Translating it yields CSVAGAQRETQYF.

The rearrangement links TRBV28 to TRBJ1-5; D is uncertain. The CDR3 runs 16 residues. CDR1 and CDR2 from the germline V gene are MDHEN and SYDVKM. With 2 bases removed from V and 3 bases from J, the gap between germline ends came to 14 bases. The CDR3 sequence: CASSLVFPSHNQPQHF. The CDR3 DNA follows: TGTGCCAGCAGTTTAGTCTTTCCCTCCCACAATCAGCCCCAGCATTTT.

On this clone itself: The junction departs from germline at one end; a sequencing error may be responsible. The chain employs TRBV19 and TRBJ2-3; D might be TRBD2 (5 bases). Germline lookup yields CDR1 LNHDA and CDR2 SQIVND (reference sequence). This CDR3 has 11 residues. This CDR3 is CQRAATDTQYF. CDR3 nucleotide sequence: TGCCAGAGGGCAGCTACAGATACGCAGTATTTT.